This T cell receptor beta chain was sequenced during a study of T cell repertoires in cytomegalovirus infection. As for the study in general: Public TCR beta signatures provided an indication of both CMV infection and a matching HLA type. Study-wide results and limits: Dominant in the ex vivo response were TCR beta clonotypes restricted by HLA-C and specific for CMV. Based on cumulative public TCR beta family frequency, carriers of CMV plus the relevant HLA were identified.

This clonotype has at least ten counts. Its matching antigen is unknown. A single record per CDR3 protein comes from TCRdb applying MiXCR to the reads. Here the sample spans around 280,000 distinct CDR3 sequences, around 9.6% being singletons. The TCR comes from a human donor in good health (CMV status not recorded). Some clones in this sample may be carry-over from other donors' samples. The sequenced material came from PBMCs.

The CDR3 coding sequence is TGTGCCATCAGTGAGTCGACGGTTAGCACAGATACGCAGTATTTT. Amino acid sequence: CAISESTVSTDTQYF. The chain is built from TRBV10-3 and TRBJ2-3; D unresolved. The germline CDR1 and CDR2 sequences are ENHRY and SYGVKD. V was cut by 0 bases and J by 0 bases, with 7 bases left in between. The CDR3 contains 15 residues.